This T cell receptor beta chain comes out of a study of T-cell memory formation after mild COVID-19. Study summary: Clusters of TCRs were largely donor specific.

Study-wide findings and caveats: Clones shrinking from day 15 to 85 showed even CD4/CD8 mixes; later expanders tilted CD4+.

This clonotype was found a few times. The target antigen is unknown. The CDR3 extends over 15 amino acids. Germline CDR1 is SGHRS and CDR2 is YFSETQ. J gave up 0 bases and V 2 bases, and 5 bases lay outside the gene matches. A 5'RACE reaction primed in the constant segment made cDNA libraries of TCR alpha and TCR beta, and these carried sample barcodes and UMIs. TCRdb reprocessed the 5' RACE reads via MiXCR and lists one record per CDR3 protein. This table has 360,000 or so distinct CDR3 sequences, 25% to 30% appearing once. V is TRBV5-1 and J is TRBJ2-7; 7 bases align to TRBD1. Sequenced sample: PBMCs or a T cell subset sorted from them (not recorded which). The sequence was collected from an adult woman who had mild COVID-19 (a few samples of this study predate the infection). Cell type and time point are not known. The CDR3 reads CASSLGGQLSYEQYF. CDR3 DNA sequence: TGCGCCAGCAGCTTAGGGGGACAGCTCTCCTACGAGCAGTACTTC.